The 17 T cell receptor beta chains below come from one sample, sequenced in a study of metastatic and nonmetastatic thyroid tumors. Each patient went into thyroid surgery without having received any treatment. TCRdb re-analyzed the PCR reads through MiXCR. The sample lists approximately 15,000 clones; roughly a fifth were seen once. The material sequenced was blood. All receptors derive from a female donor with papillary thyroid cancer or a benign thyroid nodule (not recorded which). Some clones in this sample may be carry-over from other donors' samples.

Written as DNA, the CDR3 is TGTGCCAGCAGTTTATCGACTAGCGGGAGGGGAGCGAGCACAGATACGCAGTATTTT. Encoded protein: CASSLSTSGRGASTDTQYF. The V and J genes are TRBV27 and TRBJ2-3, with TRBD2 matching over 14 bases. CDR3 length equals 19 residues. Germline CDR1 is MNHEY and CDR2 is SMNVEV (reference sequence). After removal of 0 bases from V and 0 bases from J, the junction contained 5 bases not matched to a gene.

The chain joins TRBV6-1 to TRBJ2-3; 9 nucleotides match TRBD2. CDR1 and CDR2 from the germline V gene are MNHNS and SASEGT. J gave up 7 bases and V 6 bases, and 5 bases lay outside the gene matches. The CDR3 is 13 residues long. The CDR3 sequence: CASRAGGPHTQYF. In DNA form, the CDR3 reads TGTGCCAGCAGGGCGGGAGGGCCGCATACGCAGTATTTT.

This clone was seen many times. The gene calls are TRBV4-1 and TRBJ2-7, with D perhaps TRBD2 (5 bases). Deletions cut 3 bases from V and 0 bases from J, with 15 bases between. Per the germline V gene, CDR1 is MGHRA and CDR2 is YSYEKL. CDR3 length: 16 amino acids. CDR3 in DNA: TGCGCCAGCAGCCACCTCTTAACTAGGAGCTCCTACGAGCAGTACTTC. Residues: CASSHLLTRSSYEQYF.

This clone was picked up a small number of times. The CDR3, as DNA: TGTGCCAGCAGTTTAGAGACAGGAGTAGGACCCCAGCATTTT. Its protein product is CASSLETGVGPQHF. The gene calls are TRBV28 and TRBJ1-5, with TRBD1 as a possible D gene (6 bases). From germline, CDR1 is MDHEN and CDR2 SYDVKM. The germline V and J ends were trimmed by 2 bases and 10 bases, with 15 bases remaining between them. This CDR3 is 14 amino acids long. Variable domain in full (rest from reference TRBV28 and TRBJ1-5): DVKVTQSSRYLVKRTGEKVFLECVQDMDHENMFWYRQDPGLGLRLIYFSYDVKMKEKGDIPEGYSVSREKKERFSLILESASTNQTSMYLCASSLETGVGPQHFGDGTRLSIL.

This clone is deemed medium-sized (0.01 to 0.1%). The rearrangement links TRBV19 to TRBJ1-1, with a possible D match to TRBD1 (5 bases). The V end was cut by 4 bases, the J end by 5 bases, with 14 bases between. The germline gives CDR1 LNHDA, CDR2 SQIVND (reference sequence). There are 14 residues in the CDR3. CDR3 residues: CASSKSGGETEAFF. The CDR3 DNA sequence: TGTGCCAGTAGTAAGTCCGGAGGGGAAACTGAAGCTTTCTTT.

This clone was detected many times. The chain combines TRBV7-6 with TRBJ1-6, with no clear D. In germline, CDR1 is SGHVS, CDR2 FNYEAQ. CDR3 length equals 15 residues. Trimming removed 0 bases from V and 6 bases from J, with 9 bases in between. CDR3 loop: CASSLARVGNSPLHF. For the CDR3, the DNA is TGTGCCAGCAGCTTAGCGAGGGTCGGTAATTCACCCCTCCACTTT.

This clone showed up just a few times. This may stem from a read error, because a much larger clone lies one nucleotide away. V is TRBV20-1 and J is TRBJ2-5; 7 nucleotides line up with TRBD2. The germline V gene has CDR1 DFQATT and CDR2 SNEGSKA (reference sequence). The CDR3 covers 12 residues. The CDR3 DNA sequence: TGCAGTGCTCGGCTAGCGGAAGATACCCAGTACTTC. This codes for CSARLAEDTQYF.

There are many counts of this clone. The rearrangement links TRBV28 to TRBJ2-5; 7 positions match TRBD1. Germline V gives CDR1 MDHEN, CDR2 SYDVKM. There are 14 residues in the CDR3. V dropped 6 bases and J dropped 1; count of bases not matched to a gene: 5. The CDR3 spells CASSTRGFQETQYF. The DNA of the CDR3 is TGTGCCAGCAGCACCAGGGGGTTCCAAGAGACCCAGTACTTC.

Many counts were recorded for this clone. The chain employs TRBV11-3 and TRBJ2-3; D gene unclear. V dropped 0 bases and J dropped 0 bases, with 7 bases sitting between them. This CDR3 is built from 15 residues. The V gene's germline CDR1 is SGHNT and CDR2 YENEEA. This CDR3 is CASSLDTGSTDTQYF. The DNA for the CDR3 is TGTGCCAGCAGCTTAGATACTGGGAGCACAGATACGCAGTATTTT.

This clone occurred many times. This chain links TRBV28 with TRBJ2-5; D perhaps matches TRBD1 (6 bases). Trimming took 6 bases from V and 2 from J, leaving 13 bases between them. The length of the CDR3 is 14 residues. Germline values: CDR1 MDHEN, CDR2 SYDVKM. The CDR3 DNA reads TGTGCCAGCAGCCCACTAAGGGGGCAAGAGACCCAGTACTTC. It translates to CASSPLRGQETQYF.

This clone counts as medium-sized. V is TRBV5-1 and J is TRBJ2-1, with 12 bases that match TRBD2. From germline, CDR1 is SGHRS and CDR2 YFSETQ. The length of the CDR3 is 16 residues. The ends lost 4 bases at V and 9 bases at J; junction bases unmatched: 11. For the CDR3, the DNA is TGCGCCAGCAGCAGACGGACTAGCGGGGTACAGGGTGAGCAGTTCTTC. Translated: CASSRRTSGVQGEQFF.

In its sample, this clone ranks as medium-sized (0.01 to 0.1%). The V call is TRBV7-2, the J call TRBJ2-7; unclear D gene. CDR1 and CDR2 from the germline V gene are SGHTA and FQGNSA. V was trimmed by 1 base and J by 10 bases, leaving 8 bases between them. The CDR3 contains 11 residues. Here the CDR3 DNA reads TGTGCCAGCAGCTTAGGTGGCGACCAGTACTTC. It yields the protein CASSLGGDQYF.

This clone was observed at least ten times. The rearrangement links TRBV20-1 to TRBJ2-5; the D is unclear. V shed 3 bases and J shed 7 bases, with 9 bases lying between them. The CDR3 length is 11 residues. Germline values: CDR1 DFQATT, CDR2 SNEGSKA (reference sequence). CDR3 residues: CSASLDVTQYF. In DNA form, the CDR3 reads TGCAGTGCTAGTCTCGACGTGACCCAGTACTTC.

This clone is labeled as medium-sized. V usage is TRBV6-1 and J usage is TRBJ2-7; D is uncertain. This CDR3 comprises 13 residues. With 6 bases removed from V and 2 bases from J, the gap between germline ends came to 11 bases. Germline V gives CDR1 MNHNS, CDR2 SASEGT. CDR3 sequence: CASSPSATYEQYF. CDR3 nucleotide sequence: TGTGCCAGCAGCCCAAGCGCTACCTACGAGCAGTACTTC.

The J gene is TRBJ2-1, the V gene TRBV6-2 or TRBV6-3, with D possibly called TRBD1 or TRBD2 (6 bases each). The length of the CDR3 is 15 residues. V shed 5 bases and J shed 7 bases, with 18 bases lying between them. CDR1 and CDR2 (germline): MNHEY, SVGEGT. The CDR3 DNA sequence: TGTGCCAGCAGTGTAGGGGGGAGAGCATCAAATGAGCAGTTCTTC. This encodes CASSVGGRASNEQFF.

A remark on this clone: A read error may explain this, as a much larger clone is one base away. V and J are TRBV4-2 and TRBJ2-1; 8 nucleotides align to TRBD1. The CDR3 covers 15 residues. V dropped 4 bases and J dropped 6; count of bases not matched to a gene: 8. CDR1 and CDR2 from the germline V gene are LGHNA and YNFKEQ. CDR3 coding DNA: TGTGCCAGCAGCCCGGGGTGGACAGGGAGCAATGAGCAGTTCTTC. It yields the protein CASSPGWTGSNEQFF.

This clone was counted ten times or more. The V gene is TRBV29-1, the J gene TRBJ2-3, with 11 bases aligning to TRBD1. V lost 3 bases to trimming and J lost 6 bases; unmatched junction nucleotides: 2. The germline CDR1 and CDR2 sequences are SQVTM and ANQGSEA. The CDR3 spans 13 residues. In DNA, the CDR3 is TGCAGCGTTGAGGGACAGGGGGGGGATACGCAGTATTTT. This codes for CSVEGQGGDTQYF.